This passage covers 28 T cell receptor beta chains from one sample sequenced in a study of OX40 agonist ivuxolimab in advanced cancers. Libraries were constructed by the immunoSEQ multiplex PCR assay. This is the immuneACCESS table as TCRdb keeps it, with only in-frame sequences that have V and J called. A part of the clones is gone; compared with another copy, unresolved V genes explain less than half, and the rest is unexplained. The sample table lists some 60,000 clones, roughly 87% of them with a count of one. Roughly 16% of the sample is in the top ten clones. The sequencing here drew on CD4+ or CD8+ T cells sorted from blood, taken in a trial of the OX40 agonist ivuxolimab. These receptors were collected from an adult with an advanced solid tumor such as melanoma, head and neck, liver or kidney cancer.

The rearrangement links TRBV25-1 to TRBJ2-7, with D possibly TRBD1 on 5 matching bases. The germline V gene has CDR1 MGHDK and CDR2 SYGVNS. This CDR3 is built from 16 residues. V was pared by 2 bases and J by 1 base, with 15 bases between. DNA for the CDR3: TGTGCCAGCAGTGAAACCCTTAGGGGCAGTTCCTACGAGCAGTACTTC. Protein product: CASSETLRGSSYEQYF.

The chain uses TRBV28 and TRBJ1-5; D not certain. The CDR3 extends over 14 amino acids. In germline, CDR1 is MDHEN, CDR2 SYDVKM. V was cut by 3 bases and J by 8 bases, with 14 bases left in between. The DNA for the CDR3 is TGTGCCAGCAGTTTGAACAGCGGATTCAAGCCCCAGCATTTT. It translates to CASSLNSGFKPQHF.

The genes are TRBV7-8 and TRBJ2-7, with TRBD2 matching 7 bases. This CDR3 comprises 16 residues. V lost 4 bases and J lost 4; bases outside the gene matches: 13. The germline V gene encodes CDR1 SGHVS and CDR2 FQNEAQ. The CDR3 DNA is TGTGCCAGCAGCTACCACTTAAGCGGGGCCACTTACGAGCAGTACTTC. Translation: CASSYHLSGATYEQYF. The whole variable domain, filled in from reference TRBV7-8 and TRBJ2-7, reads GAGVSQSPRYKVAKRGQDVALRCDPISGHVSLFWYQQALGQGPEFLTYFQNEAQLDKSGLPSDRFFAERPEGSVSTLKIQRTQQEDSAVYLCASSYHLSGATYEQYFGPGTRLTVT.

The CDR3 here is CASSPGQNYGYTF. The CDR3 region has the DNA TGCGCCAGCAGCCCTGGACAGAACTATGGCTACACCTTC. The V gene is TRBV5-1, the J gene TRBJ1-2; D may be TRBD1 (6 bases). CDR1 is SGHRS and CDR2 is YFSETQ in the germline V gene. The CDR3 has 13 amino acids. Trimming pared 4 bases from V and 2 bases from J, leaving 9 bases between.

The rearrangement joins TRBV4-1 to TRBJ1-5; 9 nucleotides line up with TRBD1. The germline V gene encodes CDR1 MGHRA and CDR2 YSYEKL. Trimming took 4 bases from V and 9 from J; bases not matched to a gene: 7. CDR3 size: 14 residues. In DNA, the CDR3 is TGCGCCAGCAGCCTCGGACAGGGGAAGCCGCCCCAGCATTTT. It translates to CASSLGQGKPPQHF.

The rearrangement links TRBV10-2 to TRBJ2-7; the D gene is possibly TRBD2 (6 bases). Germline loops: CDR1 WSHSY, CDR2 SAAADI. This CDR3 spans 12 amino acids. The V end was cut by 4 bases, the J end by 7 bases, with 11 bases between. The CDR3 loop is CASSGGRGEQYF. CDR3 nucleotides: TGCGCCAGCAGTGGGGGACGGGGGGAGCAGTACTTC.

A word on this clone: The junction does not match germline at one end; this may be a read error. V and J are TRBV5-1 and TRBJ2-7; D ambiguous. The CDR3 loop spans 14 amino acids. Germline V gene lookup returns CDR1 SGHRS and CDR2 YFSETQ. In DNA, the CDR3 is TGCGCCAGCAGCTTGGTTCTGGGCTCCGACGAGCAGTACTTC. It encodes CASSLVLGSDEQYF.

This chain joins TRBV19 and TRBJ1-5, with D unresolved. This CDR3 has 16 amino acids. With 8 bases removed from V and 0 bases from J, the gap between germline ends came to 17 bases. Germline V gene data show CDR1 as LNHDA and CDR2 as SQIVND (reference sequence). The CDR3 sequence: CASLVQARVSNQPQHF. CDR3 DNA: TGTGCCAGTTTAGTCCAGGCCCGTGTTAGCAATCAGCCCCAGCATTTT.

This clone was seen a few times. The junction departs from germline at one end; a sequencing error may be responsible. J is TRBJ2-5 and V is TRBV7-2, with D hard to call. CDR1 and CDR2 (germline): SGHTA, FQGNSA. This CDR3 region has 12 residues. The CDR3 reads CASSLYQETQYF. CDR3 DNA sequence: TGTGCCAGCAGCCTCTACCAGGAGACCCAGTACTTC.

The chain couples TRBV5-1 to TRBJ2-1, with 8 bases matching TRBD2. V trimming: 7 bases; J trimming: 2 bases; junction bases outside the gene matches: 5. This CDR3 spans 14 amino acids. Per germline, CDR1 SGHRS and CDR2 YFSETQ. The CDR3 DNA reads as TGCGCCAGCCGCCTAGCGGGTACCTACAATGAGCAGTTCTTC. Its translation is CASRLAGTYNEQFF.

This chain connects TRBV11-2 to TRBJ1-6; 8 bases fit TRBD1. After removal of 4 bases from V and 6 bases from J, the junction contained 5 bases not matched to a gene. Germline V gives CDR1 SGHAT, CDR2 FQNNGV. The CDR3 has 15 amino acids. DNA of the CDR3: TGTGCCAGCAGCTCGGACAGGGTTGGTAATTCACCCCTCCACTTT. Translation gives CASSSDRVGNSPLHF.

This clone appeared a few times. The gene calls are TRBV10-3 and TRBJ1-4, with unresolved D. Germline V gene sequence: CDR1 ENHRY, CDR2 SYGVKD. V shed 3 bases and J shed 7 bases, with 9 bases lying between them. CDR3 length: 13 amino acids. CDR3: CAISDRATEKLFF. The CDR3 DNA reads TGTGCCATCAGTGATAGGGCAACTGAAAAACTGTTTTTT.

V usage is TRBV19 and J usage is TRBJ2-3; TRBD2 matches 8 bases. Germline assignment: CDR1 LNHDA and CDR2 SQIVND (reference sequence). With V trimmed by 5 bases and J by 4 bases, 8 bases remained unmatched. The CDR3 extends over 15 amino acids. CDR3 protein: CASSSGSGTSDTQYF. The CDR3 DNA reads TGTGCCAGTAGTTCGGGTAGCGGGACCTCAGATACGCAGTATTTT.

The chain uses TRBV10-1 and TRBJ2-1, with 8 bases fitting TRBD2. The V gene end was trimmed by 2 bases and the J gene end by 7 bases; junction bases not matched to a gene: 10. The CDR3 totals 16 residues. Germline V gives CDR1 WNHNN, CDR2 SYGVQD (reference sequence). This CDR3 reads CASSESTGRAGNEQFF. DNA for the CDR3: TGCGCCAGCAGTGAGAGTACCGGGAGGGCGGGGAATGAGCAGTTCTTC.

This sequence joins TRBV5-5 and TRBJ2-1, with a tentative D call TRBD2 (5 bases). There are 14 residues in the CDR3. The V end lost 4 bases, the J end lost 8 bases, and 16 bases lay between the germline ends. From germline, CDR1 is SGHKS and CDR2 YYEKEE (reference sequence). The CDR3 here is CASSGEGLRDEQFF. In DNA, the CDR3 is TGTGCCAGCAGCGGAGAGGGCTTACGTGATGAGCAGTTCTTC.

The J gene is TRBJ1-1, the V gene TRBV2; 7 positions match TRBD1. This CDR3 is built from 15 residues. Unmatched junction bases numbered 14, after V lost 8 bases and J lost 5 bases. From germline, CDR1 is SNHLY and CDR2 FYNNEI. CDR3 sequence reads: CASRGWGQTNTEAFF. The CDR3 DNA reads TGTGCCAGCCGGGGGTGGGGACAGACGAATACTGAAGCTTTCTTT.

The J gene is TRBJ1-5, the V gene TRBV7-2, with TRBD1 matching over 12 bases. The V segment lost 5 bases and the J segment 5 bases; nucleotides outside the gene matches: 16. Germline CDR1 is SGHTA and CDR2 is FQGNSA. The CDR3 length is 19 residues. The chain's CDR3 is CASSPPRGQGAPGDQPQHF. The CDR3 nucleotides read TGTGCCAGCAGCCCCCCCCGGGGACAGGGGGCACCTGGAGATCAGCCCCAGCATTTT.

The V call is TRBV9, the J call TRBJ2-3, with D perhaps matching TRBD2 (7 bases). This CDR3 is 15 amino acids long. V gave up 0 bases and J gave up 5 bases, with 13 bases separating them. Germline V CDR1 and CDR2: SGDLS, YYNGEE. CDR3 in DNA: TGTGCCAGCAGCGTAGAGGGGGGGGTTCAAGATACGCAGTATTTT. Translation gives CASSVEGGVQDTQYF.

As concerns this clone: The identical CDR3 is also encoded by other nucleotide sequences in the sample. This chain joins TRBV2 and TRBJ2-7; the D is unclear. CDR3 length: 14 residues. The germline V gene has CDR1 SNHLY and CDR2 FYNNEI. The CDR3 DNA is TGTGCTAGCCGTCCTAGGCAGCCCTCCTACGAGCAGTACTTC. Translation gives CASRPRQPSYEQYF.

The gene calls are TRBV4-1 and TRBJ2-1; 9 bases map to TRBD2. Germline-derived CDR1 and CDR2 are MGHRA and YSYEKL. This CDR3 has 14 amino acids. With V trimmed by 1 base and J by 14 bases, 9 bases remained unmatched. CDR3 loop: CASSQARLAGKKFF. Written as DNA, the CDR3 is TGCGCCAGCAGCCAAGCTCGTCTAGCGGGAAAAAAGTTCTTC.

For this clone: It is unclear where the CDR3 begins or ends on the DNA, so no DNA is shown, and the CDR3 is as TCRdb lists it. This sequence joins TRBV19 and TRBJ2-1. Counting both end residues, the CDR3 totals 15 amino acids. The V gene's germline CDR1 is LNHDA and CDR2 SQIVND (reference sequence). CDR3 loop: CASSVGPGSYNEQFF.

This sequence joins TRBV29-1 and TRBJ1-2; no firm D call. The CDR3 runs to 9 residues. Germline assignment: CDR1 SQVTM and CDR2 ANQGSEA. Trimming cost V 3 bases and J 8 bases, with 4 bases left between them. This chain's CDR3 is CSVDWGYTF. The CDR3 DNA follows: TGCAGCGTTGATTGGGGCTACACCTTC.

About this clone: One end of the junction does not line up with germline, which may come from a read error. This chain uses TRBV5-6 with TRBJ2-2; unclear D gene. There are 13 residues in the CDR3. Germline CDR1 and CDR2: SGHDT and YYEEEE. The chain's CDR3 is CASSLRIQAYWSF. DNA of the CDR3: TGTGCCAGCAGCTTGCGCATCCAGGCCTACTGGTCTTTT.

The V and J genes are TRBV19 and TRBJ2-2; a weak D match, TRBD2 (5 bases). The CDR3 runs to 14 residues. Germline CDR1 reads LNHDA; CDR2 reads SQIVND (reference sequence). Trimming left V 7 bases short and J 2 bases short, with 11 bases between. CDR3 protein: CASIRGLNTGELFF. The CDR3 DNA follows: TGTGCCAGTATACGCGGGCTAAACACCGGGGAGCTGTTTTTT.

The rearrangement links TRBV6-1 to TRBJ1-1; D gene ambiguous. Per the germline V gene, CDR1 is MNHNS and CDR2 is SASEGT. Trimming removed 7 bases from V and 1 base from J, with 10 bases in between. This CDR3 comprises 13 residues. The DNA for the CDR3 is TGTGCCAGCACCAGACACGAGAACACTGAAGCTTTCTTT. Amino acid sequence: CASTRHENTEAFF.

This clone turned up a few times. The chain employs TRBV7-9 and TRBJ2-3; TRBD2 aligns across 12 bases. The CDR3 extends over 17 amino acids. Germline-derived CDR1 and CDR2 are SEHNR and FQNEAQ (reference sequence). The V segment lost 5 bases and the J segment 3 bases; nucleotides outside the gene matches: 9. The CDR3 DNA reads as TGTGCCAGCAGCCCTCTAGCGGGAGGGATTTCAACAGATACGCAGTATTTT. Translation: CASSPLAGGISTDTQYF. The full variable domain, its missing parts supplied by reference TRBV7-9 and TRBJ2-3, is DTGVSQNPRHKITKRGQNVTFRCDPISEHNRLYWYRQTLGQGPEFLTYFQNEAQLEKSRLLSDRFSAERPKGSFSTLEIQRTEQGDSAMYLCASSPLAGGISTDTQYFGPGTRLTVL.

The chain is built from TRBV10-2 and TRBJ1-2; 10 bases align to TRBD1. The germline V gene has CDR1 WSHSY and CDR2 SAAADI. The CDR3 sequence is 15 residues long. Trimming removed 6 bases from V and 7 bases from J; junction bases left unmatched: 11. The CDR3 sequence is CASSYSGTGVLGYTF. In nucleotides, the CDR3 is TGCGCCAGCAGCTATTCCGGGACAGGGGTTCTTGGCTACACCTTC.

CDR3 sequence: CASSGQGSYEQYF. CDR3 bases: TGTGCCAGCAGTGGACAGGGTTCCTACGAGCAGTACTTC. The chain has TRBV6-1 and TRBJ2-7; 7 bases match TRBD1. The CDR3 extends over 13 amino acids. Germline CDR1 MNHNS, CDR2 SASEGT. Trimming at V came to 4 bases and at J to 1 base, leaving 1 base not matched to a gene.